This T cell receptor (beta chain) was obtained from a study of T cell responses to AZD1222 COVID-19 vaccine. Profiled with immunoSEQ multiplex PCR; TCRdb holds only in-frame clones, not every one. This table has roughly 150,000 clones, 90% to 95% appearing once. Sequencing was performed on peripheral blood, taken on day 0 of AZD1222 vaccination. The TCR originated in an adult in good health.

The CDR3 here is CASSLYTNYGYTF. CDR3 sequence (DNA): TGTGCCAGCAGCTTGTACACGAACTATGGCTACACCTTC. The chain is built from TRBV5-6 and TRBJ1-2; no definite D call. The CDR3 sequence is 13 residues long. The V end was cut by 1 base, the J end by 2 bases, with 6 bases between. The V gene's germline CDR1 is SGHDT and CDR2 YYEEEE.